A selection of T cell receptor beta chains follows, all from one sample in a study of cytomegalovirus exposure and HLA in healthy donors. This table comes from immunoSEQ multiplex PCR, and its TCRdb copy is limited to in-frame clones, with some not included. The sample yields about 140,000 clones, about 80% seen once. Source material: PBMCs. The receptors come from a man aged 18 to 29 in good health and CMV-seronegative. The conserved cysteine and the conserved F or W are not part of the CDR3 here.

v_call	j_call	cdr3_aa
TRBV30	TRBJ2-7	AWGGVEQY
TRBV6-1	TRBJ2-3	ASSGLSGGYPDTQY
TRBV2	TRBJ2-5	ASRGLAGGWETQY
TRBV7-8	TRBJ2-1	ASSPARGLAGLAEQF
TRBV28	.	ASSFPGTGAGEQY
TRBV6-6	TRBJ1-1	ASSARQGRHTEAF
TRBV7-6	TRBJ2-7	ASSLGGAGVHEQY
TRBV7-7	TRBJ2-7	ASSPTTSGSTGPSYEQY
TRBV7-3	TRBJ2-3	ASSKGTGTSTDTQY
TRBV2	TRBJ1-1	ARLGRSNTEAF
TRBV14	TRBJ2-1	ASSQWAGGPGEQF
TRBV18	TRBJ1-2	ASSISGTLNYGYT
TRBV7-9	TRBJ1-5	ASSLVDGNQPQH
TRBV5-5	TRBJ2-7	ASSLVPDRDFYEQY
TRBV27	TRBJ2-7	ASSLSGTVYEQY
TRBV7-2	TRBJ2-1	ASSLDLWVSAEQF
TRBV5-4	TRBJ1-4	ASSSRTQSEKLF
TRBV5-6	TRBJ2-7	ASSLTGTQQY
TRBV2	TRBJ1-2	ASSEGFLSNYGYT
TRBV5-4	TRBJ2-2	ASSPTTGELF
TRBV7-9	TRBJ2-1	ASSLSVGTSGRGEQF
TRBV4-1	TRBJ2-1	ASSQAFGTGFNEQF
TRBV7-2	TRBJ1-4	ASSAWRGTGRTNEKLF
TRBV28	TRBJ2-7	ASSSTGGLYEQY
TRBV5-4	TRBJ2-5	ASSQAETQY
TRBV19	TRBJ2-7	ASSGQGSYEQY
TRBV5-4	TRBJ1-4	ASSLGDSQVEKLF
TRBV25-1	TRBJ1-2	ASSDGQGPADGYT
TRBV29-1	TRBJ1-4	SVVGGPADATNEKLF
TRBV5-1	TRBJ1-2	ASSGSTGIYGYT
TRBV5-6	TRBJ2-1	ASSPSGQGKGEQF
TRBV6-1	TRBJ2-7	ASSDGAYEQY
TRBV5-4	TRBJ2-7	ASSRGTSGAYEQY
TRBV12-5	TRBJ2-5	ASEEGPQETQY
TRBV4-1	TRBJ2-1	ASSQVEGGRAPYNEQF
TRBV5-1	TRBJ2-3	ASSSGARTGWGTDTQY
TRBV5-1	TRBJ2-7	ASMNRSWDSRIYEQY
TRBV9	TRBJ2-3	ASSALGGGGGTDTQY
TRBV30	TRBJ1-6	AWSVLSSYNSPLH
TRBV6-5	TRBJ2-1	ASRPGQGVGEQF
TRBV18	TRBJ1-4	ASSPPVTADRPFEDEKLF
TRBV18	TRBJ2-3	ASSYIAGGPRDTQY
TRBV28	TRBJ2-1	ASSSLTSGRLYNEQF
TRBV5-1	TRBJ1-4	ASSLGLSPQGRSEKLF
TRBV6-1	TRBJ1-2	ASSGGTVEDYGYT
TRBV30	TRBJ1-2	AWSVLGAGGYT
TRBV19	TRBJ2-1	ASSSGLAGGRQYNEQF
TRBV10-3	TRBJ1-2	AISSIGTDPRYGYT